This T cell receptor (beta chain) was sequenced in a study of T-cell memory formation after mild COVID-19. Findings and caveats of the study: Among CD4+ contracting clones, most were CM and EM, and CD8+ ones EMRA.

V dropped 11 bases and J dropped 3 bases, with 17 bases sitting between them. The CDR3 consists of 13 residues. Germline values: CDR1 ENHRY, CDR2 SYGVKD. TCRdb recomputed calls from the 5' RACE reads with MiXCR, one row per CDR3 protein. The repertoire holds 300,000 or so distinct CDR3 sequences, 15% to 20% seen once, with approximately 25% in the top ten. Concerning this clonotype itself: No antigen is known for it.

Sequencing was carried out using PBMCs or a T cell subset sorted from them (not recorded which). The receptor was isolated from a young man who had mild COVID-19 (a few samples of this study predate the infection). Cell type and time point are not known. The V gene is TRBV10-3, the J gene TRBJ2-7; D uncertain. CDR3 protein: CAAGRTGDYEQYF. CDR3 bases: TGTGCCGCAGGACGGACGGGTGACTACGAGCAGTACTTC.